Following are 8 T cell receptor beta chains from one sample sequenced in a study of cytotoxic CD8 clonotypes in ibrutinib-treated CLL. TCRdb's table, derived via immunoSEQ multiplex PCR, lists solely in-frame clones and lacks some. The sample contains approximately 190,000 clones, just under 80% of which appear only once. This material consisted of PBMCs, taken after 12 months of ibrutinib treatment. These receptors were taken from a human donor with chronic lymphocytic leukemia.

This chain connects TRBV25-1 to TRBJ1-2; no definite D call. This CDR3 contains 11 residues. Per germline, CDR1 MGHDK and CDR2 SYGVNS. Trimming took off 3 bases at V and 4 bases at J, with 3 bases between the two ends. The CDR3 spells CASSEAYGYTF. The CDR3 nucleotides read TGTGCCAGCAGTGAGGCCTATGGCTACACCTTC.

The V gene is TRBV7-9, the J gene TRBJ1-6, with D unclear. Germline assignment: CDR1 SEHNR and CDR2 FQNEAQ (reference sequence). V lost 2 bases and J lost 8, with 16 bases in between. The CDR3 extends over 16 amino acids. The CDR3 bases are TGTGCCAGCAGCTTAATAGCCCTCCAGGCGGATTCACCCCTCCACTTT. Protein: CASSLIALQADSPLHF.

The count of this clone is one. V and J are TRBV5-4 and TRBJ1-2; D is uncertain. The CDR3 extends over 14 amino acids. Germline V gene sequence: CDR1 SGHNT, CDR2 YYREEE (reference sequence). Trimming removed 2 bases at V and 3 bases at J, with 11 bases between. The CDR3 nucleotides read TGTGCCAGCAGCTTCGGGATGTTAGACTATGGCTACACCTTC. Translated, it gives CASSFGMLDYGYTF.

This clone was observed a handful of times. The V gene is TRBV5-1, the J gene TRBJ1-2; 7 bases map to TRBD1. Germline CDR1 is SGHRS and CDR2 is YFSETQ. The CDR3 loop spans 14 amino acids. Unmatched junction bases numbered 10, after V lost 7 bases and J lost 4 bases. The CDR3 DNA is TGCGCCAGCGGAAGACCGGGACAGCCCTATGGCTACACCTTC. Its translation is CASGRPGQPYGYTF.

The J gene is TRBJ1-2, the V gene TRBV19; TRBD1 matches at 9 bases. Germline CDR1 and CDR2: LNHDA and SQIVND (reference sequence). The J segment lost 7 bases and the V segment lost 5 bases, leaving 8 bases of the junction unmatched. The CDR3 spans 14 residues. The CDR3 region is CASSFGTGRVGYTF. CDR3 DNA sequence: TGTGCCAGTAGTTTCGGGACAGGGAGAGTTGGCTACACCTTC.

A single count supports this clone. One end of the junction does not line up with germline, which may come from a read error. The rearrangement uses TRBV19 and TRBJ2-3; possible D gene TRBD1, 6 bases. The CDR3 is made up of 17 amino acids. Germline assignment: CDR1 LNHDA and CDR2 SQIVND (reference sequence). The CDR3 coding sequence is TGTGCCAGTAGTCCAGCGGCTACAGGGTTTGTCGCAGATGCGCAGTATTTT. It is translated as CASSPAATGFVADAQYF.

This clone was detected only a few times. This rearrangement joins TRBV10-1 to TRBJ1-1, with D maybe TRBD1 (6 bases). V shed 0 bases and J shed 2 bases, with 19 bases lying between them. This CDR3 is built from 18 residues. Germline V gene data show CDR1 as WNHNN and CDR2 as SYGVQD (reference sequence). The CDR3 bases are TGCGCCAGCAGTGAGTCAAACCCACCCGGGACATACAACACTGAAGCTTTCTTT. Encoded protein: CASSESNPPGTYNTEAFF.

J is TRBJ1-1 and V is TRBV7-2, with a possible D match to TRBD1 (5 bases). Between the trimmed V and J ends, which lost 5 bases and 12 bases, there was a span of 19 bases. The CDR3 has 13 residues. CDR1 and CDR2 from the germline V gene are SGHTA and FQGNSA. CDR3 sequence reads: CASSAPGTLVPFF. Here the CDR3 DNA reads TGTGCCAGCAGCGCCCCGGGGACCCTGGTGCCTTTCTTT.